These 20 T cell receptor beta chains originate from one sample sequenced in a study of blood T cell repertoires in COVID-19. TCRdb's table, derived via immunoSEQ multiplex PCR, lists solely in-frame clones and lacks some. Of approximately 210,000 clones in the sample, roughly four fifths were seen once. Sample: peripheral blood. These receptors were taken from a woman aged 40 to 55 with acute or convalescent COVID-19.

This clone was counted only a few times. This sequence joins TRBV30 and TRBJ2-7, with 13 bases matching TRBD2. V gave up 0 bases and J gave up 2 bases; unmatched junction bases: 10. The CDR3 covers 18 residues. The germline V gene has CDR1 GTSNPN and CDR2 SVGIG (reference sequence). The chain's CDR3 is CAWSVRELAGGRAYEQYF. The CDR3 DNA reads as TGTGCCTGGAGTGTACGAGAACTAGCGGGGGGGCGGGCCTACGAGCAGTACTTC.

With respect to this clone: Sequence at one end of the junction differs from germline and may be a read error. The chain employs TRBV12-3 or TRBV12-4 and TRBJ1-2; weak D call: TRBD1 (5 bases). This CDR3 is 11 amino acids long. For the CDR3, the DNA is TGTGCCAGCAGTTTGTGGGGCTCTATGGCCTTC. As protein: CASSLWGSMAF.

J is TRBJ2-1 and V is TRBV11-2; 8 bases align to TRBD2. The length of the CDR3 is 15 residues. Losses at the gene ends were 1 base for V and 5 bases for J; bases not matched to a gene: 4. In germline, CDR1 is SGHAT, CDR2 FQNNGV. DNA of the CDR3: TGTGCCAGCAGCTTAGGGACTAGCAACAACAATGAGCAGTTCTTC. Translation gives CASSLGTSNNNEQFF.

V gene TRBV7-8 combines with J gene TRBJ2-6; D gene ambiguous. Trimming stripped 6 bases from V and 2 bases from J, with 5 bases between. The germline gives CDR1 SGHVS, CDR2 FQNEAQ. There are 13 residues in the CDR3. CDR3 nucleotide sequence: TGTGCCAGCAGACAGACTGGGGCCAACGTCCTGACTTTC. It is translated as CASRQTGANVLTF.

The rearrangement uses TRBV15 and TRBJ2-1, with TRBD2 matching 7 bases. After removal of 3 bases from V and 8 bases from J, the junction contained 10 bases not matched to a gene. Germline CDR1 and CDR2: LNHNV and YYDKDF (reference sequence). This CDR3 has 15 amino acids. Here the CDR3 DNA reads TGTGCCACCAGCAGCCTTAGTGGGAGGGCGGATGAGCAGTTCTTC. Translation: CATSSLSGRADEQFF.

The V gene is TRBV7-9, the J gene TRBJ2-5; D unclear. V gave up 1 base and J gave up 5 bases, with 14 bases separating them. The CDR3 spans 15 residues. Germline V gene lookup returns CDR1 SEHNR and CDR2 FQNEAQ (reference sequence). CDR3 residues: CASSLGLPKAETQYF. Written as DNA, the CDR3 is TGTGCCAGCAGCTTAGGACTGCCCAAGGCGGAGACCCAGTACTTC.

This clone was detected a few times. J is TRBJ2-7 and V is TRBV9; D gene ambiguous. V was clipped by 3 bases and J by 2 bases, with 15 bases between them. The length of the CDR3 is 15 residues. Germline loops: CDR1 SGDLS, CDR2 YYNGEE. The CDR3 nucleotides read TGTGCCAGCAGCGCCCGACATGAACCGACCTACGAGCAGTACTTC. It codes for CASSARHEPTYEQYF.

The genes are TRBV24-1 and TRBJ2-5, with D hard to call. V was shortened by 4 bases and J by 4 bases, with 21 bases between the two germline ends. Germline CDR1 reads KGHDR; CDR2 reads SFDVKD. The CDR3 is 17 residues long. This CDR3 reads CATSDPSERHALETQYF. CDR3 bases: TGTGCCACCAGTGACCCTTCGGAACGACACGCTTTAGAGACCCAGTACTTC.

V gene TRBV3-1 (or the pseudogene TRBV3-2) combines with J gene TRBJ2-1, with D perhaps matching TRBD1 (6 bases). The CDR3 covers 14 residues. CDR1 is LGHDT and CDR2 is YNNKEL in the germline V gene (reference sequence). The V and J ends lost 1 base and 9 bases respectively, with 13 bases between them. The CDR3 DNA follows: TGTGCCAGCAGCCAAGTATCAGGGGTAGGTGAGCAGTTCTTC. Translating it yields CASSQVSGVGEQFF.

The rearrangement links TRBV18 to TRBJ1-2; D might be TRBD1 (6 bases). The V gene lost 4 bases and the J gene lost 6 bases, with 21 bases spanning the gap. Per the germline V gene, CDR1 is KGHSH and CDR2 is LQKENI. This CDR3 has 16 amino acids. The CDR3 DNA follows: TGTGCCAGCTCACTTCAGGGGTCCTCCTCCCTGGATGGCTACACCTTC. This sequence encodes CASSLQGSSSLDGYTF.

The chain is built from TRBV15 and TRBJ1-1, with 9 nucleotides matching TRBD1. CDR1 LNHNV and CDR2 YYDKDF come from the germline V gene (reference sequence). This CDR3 region has 13 residues. With V trimmed by 8 bases and J by 4 bases, 5 bases remained unmatched. CDR3 in amino acids: CATGQGTGTEAFF. The CDR3, as DNA: TGTGCCACCGGACAGGGGACAGGCACTGAAGCTTTCTTT.

The chain uses TRBV5-6 and TRBJ1-4, with a weak D call TRBD1 (6 bases). Trimming removed 3 bases at V and 8 bases at J, with 14 bases between. CDR3 size: 14 residues. In germline, CDR1 is SGHDT, CDR2 YYEEEE. DNA for the CDR3: TGTGCCAGCAGCTACAGGGAAGTGGGAGAAAAACTGTTTTTT. Translating it yields CASSYREVGEKLFF.

This sequence joins TRBV5-1 and TRBJ2-7; 8 nucleotides match TRBD1. V dropped 4 bases and J dropped 2; count of bases not matched to a gene: 5. CDR1 SGHRS and CDR2 YFSETQ come from the germline V gene. The CDR3 is 14 residues long. The CDR3 nucleotides read TGCGCCAGCAGCACCAGGGGGCTAACCTACGAGCAGTACTTC. It encodes CASSTRGLTYEQYF.

The chain is built from TRBV25-1 and TRBJ1-6; TRBD1 agrees at 7 bases. The germline CDR1 and CDR2 sequences are MGHDK and SYGVNS. J was trimmed by 4 bases and V by 3 bases; bases with no gene match: 3. This CDR3 is built from 15 residues. The CDR3 spells CASSEGTAYNSPLHF. The CDR3 DNA follows: TGTGCCAGCAGTGAGGGGACAGCGTATAATTCACCCCTCCACTTT. Full variable domain (missing parts from reference TRBV25-1 and TRBJ1-6): EADIYQTPRYLVIGTGKKITLECSQTMGHDKMYWYQQDPGMELHLIHYSYGVNSTEKGDLSSESTVSRIRTEHFPLTLESARPSHTSQYLCASSEGTAYNSPLHFGNGTRLTVT.

J is TRBJ2-7 and V is TRBV7-2; D is possibly TRBD2 (5 bases). The V end lost 3 bases, the J end lost 7 bases, and 13 bases lay between the germline ends. The CDR3 has 13 residues. Germline V gene sequence: CDR1 SGHTA, CDR2 FQGNSA. The CDR3, as DNA: TGTGCCAGCAGCTTGGTCATAACGGGGGAGCAGTACTTC. It codes for CASSLVITGEQYF.

The chain couples TRBV29-1 to TRBJ1-1; D gene ambiguous. The CDR3 covers 11 residues. Trimming stripped 6 bases from V and 5 bases from J, with 10 bases between. Germline V gene lookup returns CDR1 SQVTM and CDR2 ANQGSEA. The CDR3 loop is CSVQTRTEAFF. The CDR3 DNA is TGCAGCGTCCAAACGCGGACTGAAGCTTTCTTT. The full variable domain, in which reference TRBV29-1 and TRBJ1-1 provide the parts outside the CDR3, is SAVISQKPSRDICQRGTSLTIQCQVDSQVTMMFWYRQQPGQSLTLIATANQGSEATYESGFVIDKFPISRPNLTFSTLTVSNMSPEDSSIYLCSVQTRTEAFFGQGTRLTVV.

Comments on this clone: This CDR3 is also generated by other DNA sequences in the sample. The V and J genes are TRBV6-5 and TRBJ2-3, with 9 bases matching TRBD2. Per germline, CDR1 MNHEY and CDR2 SVGAGI. The junction had 1 base not matched to a gene; V was cut back by 0 bases and J by 0 bases. This CDR3 has 16 amino acids. Here the CDR3 reads CASSYSTSGSTDTQYF. The CDR3 nucleotides are TGTGCCAGCAGTTACTCGACTAGCGGTAGCACAGATACGCAGTATTTT.

V is TRBV15 and J is TRBJ1-2, with a possible D match to TRBD1 (6 bases). Trimming left V 4 bases short and J 7 bases short, with 7 bases between. CDR1 is LNHNV, CDR2 YYDKDF, per germline (reference sequence). The CDR3 loop spans 11 amino acids. CDR3 DNA: TGTGCCACCAGCAACAGGGTTGGCTACACCTTC. Protein product: CATSNRVGYTF. Supplemented by reference TRBV15 and TRBJ1-2, the full variable domain reads DAMVIQNPRYQVTQFGKPVTLSCSQTLNHNVMYWYQQKSSQAPKLLFHYYDKDFNNEADTPDNFQSRRPNTSFCFLDIRSPGLGDTAMYLCATSNRVGYTFGSGTRLTVV.

The chain recombines TRBV6-5 with TRBJ1-1; 7 bases agree with TRBD1. The CDR3 runs to 14 residues. Germline CDR1 reads MNHEY; CDR2 reads SVGAGI. The J segment lost 3 bases and the V segment lost 6 bases, leaving 7 bases of the junction unmatched. The CDR3 region has the DNA TGTGCCAGCAGCCGAGACAGGGTTGACACTGAAGCTTTCTTT. Translated, it gives CASSRDRVDTEAFF.

The chain employs TRBV19 and TRBJ1-5; D is perhaps TRBD1 (5 bases). This CDR3 has 15 amino acids. Trimming shortened V by 5 bases and J by 2 bases, and 13 bases separated the two germline ends. CDR1 and CDR2 from the germline V gene are LNHDA and SQIVND (reference sequence). The CDR3 DNA reads as TGTGCCAGTAGTGGGACTCGGGGTGGCAATCAGCCCCAGCATTTT. The encoded protein is CASSGTRGGNQPQHF. The full variable domain, its missing parts supplied by reference TRBV19 and TRBJ1-5, is DGGITQSPKYLFRKEGQNVTLSCEQNLNHDAMYWYRQDPGQGLRLIYYSQIVNDFQKGDIAEGYSVSREKKESFPLTVTSAQKNPTAFYLCASSGTRGGNQPQHFGDGTRLSIL.